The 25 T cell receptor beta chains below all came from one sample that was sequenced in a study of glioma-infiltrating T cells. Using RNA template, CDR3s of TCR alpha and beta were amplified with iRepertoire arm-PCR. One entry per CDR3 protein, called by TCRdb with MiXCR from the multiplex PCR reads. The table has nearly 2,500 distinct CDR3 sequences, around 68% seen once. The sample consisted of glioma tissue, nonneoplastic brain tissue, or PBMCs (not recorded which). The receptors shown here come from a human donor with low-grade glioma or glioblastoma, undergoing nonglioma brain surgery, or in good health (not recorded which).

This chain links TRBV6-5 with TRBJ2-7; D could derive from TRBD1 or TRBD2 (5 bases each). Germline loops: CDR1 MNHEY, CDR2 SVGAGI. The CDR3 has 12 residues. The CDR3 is CGSETARGEQYV. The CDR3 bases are TGTGGCAGTGAAACGGCGAGGGGCGAGCAGTACGTC.

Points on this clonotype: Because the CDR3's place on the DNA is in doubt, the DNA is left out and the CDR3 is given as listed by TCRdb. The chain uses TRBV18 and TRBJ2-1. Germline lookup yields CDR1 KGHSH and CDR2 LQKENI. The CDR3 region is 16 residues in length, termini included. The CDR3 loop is CATSAAYACSYNEQLF.

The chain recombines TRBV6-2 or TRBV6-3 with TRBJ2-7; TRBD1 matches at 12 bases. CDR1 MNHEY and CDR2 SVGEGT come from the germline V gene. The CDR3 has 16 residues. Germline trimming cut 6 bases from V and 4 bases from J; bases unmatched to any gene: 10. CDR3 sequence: CASSSWDRGQGYEQYV. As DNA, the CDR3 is TGTGCCAGCAGCTCCTGGGACAGGGGGCAAGGGTACGAGCAGTACGTC.

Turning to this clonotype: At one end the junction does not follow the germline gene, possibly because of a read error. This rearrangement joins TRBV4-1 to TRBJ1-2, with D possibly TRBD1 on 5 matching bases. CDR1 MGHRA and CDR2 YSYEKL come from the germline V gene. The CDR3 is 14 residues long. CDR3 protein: CASSQDRLTGGSPF. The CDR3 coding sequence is TGCGCCAGCAGCCAAGATCGCCTCACAGGAGGCTCCCCCTTC.

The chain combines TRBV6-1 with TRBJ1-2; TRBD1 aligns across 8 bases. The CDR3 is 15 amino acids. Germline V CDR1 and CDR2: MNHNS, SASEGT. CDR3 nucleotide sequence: TGTGGCAGTGCAAGTCCGGGACAGGACTTCTATGGCTACACCTTC. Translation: CGSASPGQDFYGYTF.

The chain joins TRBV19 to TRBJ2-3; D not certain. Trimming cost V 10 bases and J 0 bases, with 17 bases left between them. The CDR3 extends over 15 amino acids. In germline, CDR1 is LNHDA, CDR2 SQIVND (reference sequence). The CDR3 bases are TGTGCCACCCGCCTGGGCAGGAAAAGCACAGATACGCAGTATTTT. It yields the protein CATRLGRKSTDTQYF.

The CDR3 spells CASKGTGRYLQETQYF. CDR3 coding DNA: TGTGCCAGCAAAGGGACGGGGAGATACCTACAAGAGACCCAGTACTTC. This rearrangement joins TRBV12-3 or TRBV12-4 to TRBJ2-5; D might be TRBD1 or TRBD2, each matching 5 bases. The CDR3 loop spans 16 amino acids. Trimming removed 7 bases at V and 2 bases at J, with 20 bases between.

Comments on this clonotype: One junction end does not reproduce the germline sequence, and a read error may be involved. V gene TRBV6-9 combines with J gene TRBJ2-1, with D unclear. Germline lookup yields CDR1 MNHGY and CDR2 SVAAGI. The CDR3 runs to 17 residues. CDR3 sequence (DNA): TGTGCCAGCAGTTACACCGCCGTACAGAGCTCCTATAATGAGCCGTTCTTC. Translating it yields CASSYTAVQSSYNEPFF.

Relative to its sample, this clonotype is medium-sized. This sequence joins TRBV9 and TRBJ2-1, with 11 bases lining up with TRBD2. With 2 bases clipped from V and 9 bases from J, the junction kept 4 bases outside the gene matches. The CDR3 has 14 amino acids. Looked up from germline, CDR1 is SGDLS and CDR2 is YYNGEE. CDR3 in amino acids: CASSVTGTSGEQFF. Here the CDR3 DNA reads TGTGCCAGCAGCGTTACCGGGACTAGCGGTGAGCAGTTCTTC.

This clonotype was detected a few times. CDR3 loop: CASSSLTSGETQYF. DNA of the CDR3: TGTGCCAGCAGTTCCCTCACTAGCGGAGAGACCCAGTACTTC. The gene calls are TRBV27 and TRBJ2-5, with 8 bases identical to TRBD2. This CDR3 contains 14 residues. CDR1 and CDR2 (germline): MNHEY, SMNVEV (reference sequence). J was trimmed by 4 bases and V by 4 bases; bases with no gene match: 5.

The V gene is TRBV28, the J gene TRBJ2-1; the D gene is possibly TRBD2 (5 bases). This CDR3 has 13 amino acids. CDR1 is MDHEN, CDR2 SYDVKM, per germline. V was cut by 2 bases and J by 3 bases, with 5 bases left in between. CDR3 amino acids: CASSLGGYNEQFF. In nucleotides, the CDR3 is TGTGCCAGCAGTTTAGGAGGCTACAATGAGCAGTTCTTC.

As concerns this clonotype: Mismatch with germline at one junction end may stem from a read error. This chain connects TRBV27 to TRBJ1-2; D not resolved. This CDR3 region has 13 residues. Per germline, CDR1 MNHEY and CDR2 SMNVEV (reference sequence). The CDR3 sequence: CASSLSPGIGHTF. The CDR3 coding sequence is TGTGCCAGCAGCTTATCCCCGGGGATAGGCCACACCTTC.

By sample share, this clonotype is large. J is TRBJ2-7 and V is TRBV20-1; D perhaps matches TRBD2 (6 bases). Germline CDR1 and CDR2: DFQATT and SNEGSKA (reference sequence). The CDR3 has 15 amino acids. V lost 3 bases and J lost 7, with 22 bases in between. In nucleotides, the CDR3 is TGCAGTGCTAGGGGTCGGGACTTCGCTTTAGGGGAGCAGTACGTC. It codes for CSARGRDFALGEQYV.

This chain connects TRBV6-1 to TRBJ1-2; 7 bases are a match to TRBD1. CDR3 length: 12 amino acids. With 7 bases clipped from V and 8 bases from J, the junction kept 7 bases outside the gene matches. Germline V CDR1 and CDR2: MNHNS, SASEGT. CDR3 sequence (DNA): TGTGCCAGCAACTGGGACAGTGAAGGCTACACCTTC. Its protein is CASNWDSEGYTF.

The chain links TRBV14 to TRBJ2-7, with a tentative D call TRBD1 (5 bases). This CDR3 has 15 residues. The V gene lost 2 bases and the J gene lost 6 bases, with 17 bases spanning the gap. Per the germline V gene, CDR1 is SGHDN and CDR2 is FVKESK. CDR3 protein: CASSQQVSGLPEQYV. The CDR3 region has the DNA TGTGCCAGCAGCCAACAGGTGTCAGGGCTCCCCGAGCAGTACGTC.

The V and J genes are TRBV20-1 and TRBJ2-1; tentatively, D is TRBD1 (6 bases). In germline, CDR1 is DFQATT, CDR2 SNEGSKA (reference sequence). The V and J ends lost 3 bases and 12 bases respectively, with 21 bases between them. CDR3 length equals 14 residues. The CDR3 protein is CSASSRGQNPSQFF. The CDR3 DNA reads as TGCAGTGCTAGCAGCCGGGGACAAAATCCATCGCAGTTCTTC.

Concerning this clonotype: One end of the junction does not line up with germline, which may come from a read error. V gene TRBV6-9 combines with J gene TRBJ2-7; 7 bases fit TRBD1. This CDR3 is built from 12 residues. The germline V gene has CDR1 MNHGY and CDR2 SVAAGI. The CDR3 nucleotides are TGTGCCAGCAGTTTCCGACAGGGCGAGCAGGACTTC. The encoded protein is CASSFRQGEQDF.

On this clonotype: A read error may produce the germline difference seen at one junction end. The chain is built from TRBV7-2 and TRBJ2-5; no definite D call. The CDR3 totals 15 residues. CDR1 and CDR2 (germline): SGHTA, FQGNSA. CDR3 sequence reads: CASSLASAHPATPSF. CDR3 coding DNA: TGTGCCAGCAGCTTAGCCTCCGCGCACCCAGCGACCCCGTCCTTC. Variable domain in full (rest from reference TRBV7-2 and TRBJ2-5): GAGVSQSPSNKVTEKGKDVELRCDPISGHTALYWYRQSLGQGLEFLIYFQGNSAPDKSGLPSDRFSAERTGGSVSTLTIQRTQQEDSAVYLCASSLASAHPATPSFGPGTRLLVL.

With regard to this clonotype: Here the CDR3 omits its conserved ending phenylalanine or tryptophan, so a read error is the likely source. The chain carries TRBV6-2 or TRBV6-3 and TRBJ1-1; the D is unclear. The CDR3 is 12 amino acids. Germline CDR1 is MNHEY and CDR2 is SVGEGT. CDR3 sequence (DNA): TGTGCCGGCAGTTACGCGGCAGAAAGCGCTTTCTCT. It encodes CAGSYAAESAFS.

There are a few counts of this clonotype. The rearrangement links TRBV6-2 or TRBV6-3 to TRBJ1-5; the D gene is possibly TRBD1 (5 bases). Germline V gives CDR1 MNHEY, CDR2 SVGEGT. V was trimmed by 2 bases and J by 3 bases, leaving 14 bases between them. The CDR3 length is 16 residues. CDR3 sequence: CASSYRGRSYNQPQHF. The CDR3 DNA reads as TGTGCCAGCAGTTACAGGGGCCGGTCTTACAATCAGCCCCAGCATTTT.

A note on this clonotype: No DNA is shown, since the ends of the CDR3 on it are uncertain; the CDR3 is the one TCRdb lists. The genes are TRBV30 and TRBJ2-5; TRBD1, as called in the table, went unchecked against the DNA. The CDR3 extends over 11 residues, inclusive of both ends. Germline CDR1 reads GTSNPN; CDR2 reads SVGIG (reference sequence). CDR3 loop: CAWGDGTSSYF.

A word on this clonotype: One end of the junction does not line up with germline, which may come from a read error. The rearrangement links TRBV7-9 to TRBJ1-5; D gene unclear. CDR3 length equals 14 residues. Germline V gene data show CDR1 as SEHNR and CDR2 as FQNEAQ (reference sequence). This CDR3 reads CASSLTHSNQPQDF. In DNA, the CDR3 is TGTGCCAGCAGTCTCACACATAGCAATCAGCCCCAGGATTTT.

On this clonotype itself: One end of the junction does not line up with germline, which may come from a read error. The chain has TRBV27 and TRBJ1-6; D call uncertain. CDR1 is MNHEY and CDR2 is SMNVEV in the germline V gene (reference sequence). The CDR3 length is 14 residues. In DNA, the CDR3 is TGTGCCAGCAATGAAGAGGGCCTTAATTCACACCTCCACTTT. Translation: CASNEEGLNSHLHF.

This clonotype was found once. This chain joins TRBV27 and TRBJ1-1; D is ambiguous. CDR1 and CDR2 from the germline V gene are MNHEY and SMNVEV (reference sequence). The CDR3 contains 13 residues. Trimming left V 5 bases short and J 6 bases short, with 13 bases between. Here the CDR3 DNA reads TGTGCCAGCAGTCCCGGCCAGACCCCTGAAGCTTTCTTT. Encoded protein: CASSPGQTPEAFF.

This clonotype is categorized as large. CDR3 bases: TGTGCCAGCAGTCCCCAGGGGCCTCGGACCTACAATGAGCAGTTCTTC. As protein: CASSPQGPRTYNEQFF. The V gene is TRBV6-2 or TRBV6-3, the J gene TRBJ2-1; tentatively, D is TRBD1 (6 bases). The germline V gene has CDR1 MNHEY and CDR2 SVGEGT. The CDR3 sequence is 16 residues long. Between the trimmed V and J ends, which lost 5 bases and 2 bases, there was a span of 16 bases.